This T cell receptor beta chain is from a study of identical twins. The V and J ends lost 1 base and 5 bases respectively, with 16 bases between them. The germline gives CDR1 SGHRS, CDR2 YFSETQ. The CDR3 loop spans 16 amino acids. In this sample, this clonotype turned up many times. TCRdb redid the calling of the 5' RACE reads with MiXCR, one entry per CDR3 protein. In the table there are roughly 710,000 distinct CDR3 sequences, around 6% of which are singletons. Source material: naive T cells sorted from blood. This TCR was recovered from a man between 18 and 35 years old in good health. This chain links TRBV5-1 with TRBJ2-1; possible D gene TRBD2, 6 bases. The CDR3 DNA follows: TGCGCCAGCAGCTTGAAGCCCGGGACTGGCGACAATGAGCAGTTCTTC. This codes for CASSLKPGTGDNEQFF.